The 15 T cell receptor beta chains presented below share a single source sample, sequenced in a study of shared clonotypes between healthy human individuals. Profiled with immunoSEQ multiplex PCR; TCRdb holds only in-frame clones, not every one. The table has some 500,000 clones, about 96% seen once. Input material: naive CD4+ T cells sorted from blood. The subset denotes: CD45RA+ positively selected. The source is a woman aged 25 to 39 in good health.

The genes are TRBV27 and TRBJ2-3; D gene unclear. CDR1 is MNHEY and CDR2 is SMNVEV in the germline V gene (reference sequence). The ends were cut back, 6 bases at V and 7 bases at J, with 8 bases in the middle. The CDR3 is 11 amino acids. The CDR3 region has the DNA TGTGCCAGCAGGGTGAAGAATACGCAGTATTTT. Translation: CASRVKNTQYF.

V usage is TRBV19 and J usage is TRBJ1-5; D possibly corresponds to TRBD1 (6 bases). The CDR3 totals 14 residues. Germline assignment: CDR1 LNHDA and CDR2 SQIVND (reference sequence). The V end lost 4 bases, the J end lost 7 bases, and 14 bases lay between the germline ends. The CDR3 bases are TGTGCCAGTAGTAGAGGACAGAGCAGACAGCCCCAGCATTTT. Protein product: CASSRGQSRQPQHF.

The chain joins TRBV5-1 to TRBJ2-7; tentatively, D is TRBD1 (6 bases). The CDR3 sequence is 15 residues long. V was clipped by 1 base and J by 3 bases, with 14 bases between them. Germline V gene sequence: CDR1 SGHRS, CDR2 YFSETQ. Here the CDR3 DNA reads TGCGCCAGCAGCTTGATCCCAGAGACAGGCTACGAGCAGTACTTC. Amino acid sequence: CASSLIPETGYEQYF.

J is TRBJ2-7 and V is TRBV11-2; TRBD1 aligns across 7 bases. This CDR3 contains 13 residues. The junction had 3 bases not matched to a gene; V was cut back by 0 bases and J by 7 bases. The V gene's germline CDR1 is SGHAT and CDR2 FQNNGV. The CDR3 nucleotides read TGTGCCAGCAGCTTAGACACAGGGGTTGAGCAGTACTTC. Translating it yields CASSLDTGVEQYF.

The rearrangement links TRBV30 to TRBJ2-2; TRBD2 might be the D (5 bases). CDR3 length: 14 amino acids. Germline V CDR1 and CDR2: GTSNPN, SVGIG (reference sequence). V lost 3 bases, J lost 2 bases, and 10 bases lay in between. CDR3 region: CAWRPWTNTGELFF. CDR3 nucleotide sequence: TGTGCCTGGAGGCCTTGGACTAACACCGGGGAGCTGTTTTTT.

The V and J genes are TRBV7-7 and TRBJ2-3; TRBD2 agrees at 10 bases. Germline loops: CDR1 SSHAT, CDR2 FNYEAQ (reference sequence). The CDR3 covers 17 residues. J gave up 3 bases and V 1 base, and 7 bases lay outside the gene matches. CDR3 amino acids: CASSLGRLAGETDTQYF. CDR3 DNA sequence: TGTGCCAGCAGCTTAGGGAGGCTAGCGGGAGAGACAGATACGCAGTATTTT.

The chain couples TRBV20-1 to TRBJ2-7, with no clear D. CDR1 is DFQATT and CDR2 is SNEGSKA in the germline V gene (reference sequence). The CDR3 runs 10 residues. Between the trimmed V and J ends, which lost 3 bases and 7 bases, there was a span of 7 bases. In DNA form, the CDR3 reads TGCAGTGCTAGTCCAACTGAGCAGTACTTC. Protein product: CSASPTEQYF.

The sample holds a few counts of this clone. The DNA for the CDR3 is TGTGCCAGCAGTTACGGGCCCGAGCAGTACTTC. Translated, it gives CASSYGPEQYF. The chain links TRBV6-5 to TRBJ2-7; D gene unclear. Germline CDR1 is MNHEY and CDR2 is SVGAGI. V lost 2 bases and J lost 6, with 5 bases in between. The CDR3 totals 11 residues.

The chain employs TRBV6-5 and TRBJ2-1; either TRBD1 or TRBD2 may supply D (5 bases each). Trimming shortened V by 7 bases and J by 7 bases, and 14 bases separated the two germline ends. Germline CDR1 is MNHEY and CDR2 is SVGAGI. The CDR3 is made up of 13 amino acids. CDR3 amino acids: CASTFGAANEQFF. As DNA, the CDR3 is TGTGCCAGCACCTTCGGGGCAGCAAATGAGCAGTTCTTC.

The CDR3: CASSESGLASNEQFF. Here the CDR3 DNA reads TGTGCCAGCAGTGAAAGCGGACTAGCGAGCAATGAGCAGTTCTTC. The chain carries TRBV2 and TRBJ2-1; 9 bases are shared with TRBD2. V was clipped by 2 bases and J by 6 bases; unmatched bases: 5. CDR1 SNHLY and CDR2 FYNNEI come from the germline V gene. The CDR3 is 15 residues long.

The chain carries TRBV28 and TRBJ2-1, with 16 bases fitting TRBD2. J gave up 7 bases and V 4 bases, and 7 bases lay outside the gene matches. The CDR3 is made up of 17 amino acids. Per germline, CDR1 MDHEN and CDR2 SYDVKM. The CDR3 region is CASSSDLGLAGGNEQFF. For the CDR3, the DNA is TGTGCCAGCAGTTCCGATCTGGGACTAGCGGGAGGGAATGAGCAGTTCTTC.

The V call is TRBV19, the J call TRBJ2-1; 12 bases align to TRBD2. V was pared by 7 bases and J by 4 bases, with 5 bases of the junction left unmatched. The CDR3 has 15 amino acids. Germline V lookup: CDR1 LNHDA, CDR2 SQIVND (reference sequence). This CDR3 reads CASTTGLAGYNEQFF. Here the CDR3 DNA reads TGTGCCAGTACCACGGGACTAGCGGGTTACAATGAGCAGTTCTTC. The full variable domain, in which reference TRBV19 and TRBJ2-1 provide the parts outside the CDR3, is DGGITQSPKYLFRKEGQNVTLSCEQNLNHDAMYWYRQDPGQGLRLIYYSQIVNDFQKGDIAEGYSVSREKKESFPLTVTSAQKNPTAFYLCASTTGLAGYNEQFFGPGTRLTVL.

V gene TRBV7-9 combines with J gene TRBJ1-2, with D tentatively TRBD1 (5 bases). From germline, CDR1 is SEHNR and CDR2 FQNEAQ (reference sequence). Trimming stripped 1 base from V and 0 bases from J, with 15 bases between. The CDR3 totals 17 residues. The CDR3 here is CASSLDEGWKANYGYTF. CDR3 nucleotide sequence: TGTGCCAGCAGCTTAGATGAGGGGTGGAAAGCTAACTATGGCTACACCTTC. The full variable domain, completed using reference TRBV7-9 and TRBJ1-2, is DTGVSQNPRHKITKRGQNVTFRCDPISEHNRLYWYRQTLGQGPEFLTYFQNEAQLEKSRLLSDRFSAERPKGSFSTLEIQRTEQGDSAMYLCASSLDEGWKANYGYTFGSGTRLTVV.

J is TRBJ2-3 and V is TRBV7-8, with 8 bases identical to TRBD2. In germline, CDR1 is SGHVS, CDR2 FQNEAQ. V shed 0 bases and J 0 bases; nucleotides not matched to a gene: 2. There are 16 residues in the CDR3. The DNA for the CDR3 is TGTGCCAGCAGCTTAGCGGGACTAGAGAGCACAGATACGCAGTATTTT. Its protein is CASSLAGLESTDTQYF.

This sequence joins TRBV28 and TRBJ2-4; D possibly corresponds to TRBD1 (5 bases). CDR1 is MDHEN and CDR2 is SYDVKM in the germline V gene. CDR3 length equals 15 residues. V was trimmed by 6 bases and J by 0 bases, leaving 12 bases between them. This chain's CDR3 is CASSERGIAKNIQYF. The CDR3 DNA sequence: TGTGCCAGCAGCGAAAGGGGCATAGCCAAAAACATTCAGTACTTC. Combining the CDR3 with reference TRBV28 and TRBJ2-4 gives the whole variable domain DVKVTQSSRYLVKRTGEKVFLECVQDMDHENMFWYRQDPGLGLRLIYFSYDVKMKEKGDIPEGYSVSREKKERFSLILESASTNQTSMYLCASSERGIAKNIQYFGAGTRLSVL.